The 12 T cell receptor beta chains below were found in one sample sequenced in a study of T cell repertoires in cytomegalovirus infection. TCRdb ran MiXCR on the reads and lists one entry per CDR3 protein. Of a few hundred thousand distinct CDR3 sequences in the sample, around 9.5% are singletons; the top ten hold approximately 4.7%. Sequencing used PBMCs. These receptors all stem from a human donor in good health (CMV status not recorded). Some clones in this sample may be carry-over from other donors' samples.

This clonotype was recorded at least ten times. V gene TRBV7-3 combines with J gene TRBJ2-1, with TRBD1 matching 10 bases. CDR1 is SGHTA and CDR2 is FQGTGA in the germline V gene. The CDR3 has 19 amino acids. V shed 5 bases and J 0 bases; nucleotides not matched to a gene: 13. CDR3 protein: CASSPRDRGPTDSYNEQFF. CDR3 sequence (DNA): TGTGCCAGCAGCCCTAGGGACAGGGGCCCCACCGACTCCTACAATGAGCAGTTCTTC.

This clonotype was counted many times. The chain has TRBV4-2 and TRBJ2-1; weak D call: TRBD2 (6 bases). This CDR3 has 20 amino acids. The germline V and J ends were trimmed by 0 bases and 0 bases, with 21 bases remaining between them. Germline values: CDR1 LGHNA, CDR2 YNFKEQ. In nucleotides, the CDR3 is TGTGCCAGCAGCCAAGATCCTAGCGAATTACCGTCAAGCTCCTACAATGAGCAGTTCTTC. This encodes CASSQDPSELPSSSYNEQFF.

V usage is TRBV7-2 and J usage is TRBJ2-3; D is undetermined. CDR3 length equals 15 residues. CDR1 is SGHTA, CDR2 FQGNSA, per germline. V lost 1 base and J 0 bases, leaving 8 bases between the germline ends. CDR3 DNA: TGTGCCAGCAGCTTAGGTAGCCTCAGCACAGATACGCAGTATTTT. It specifies CASSLGSLSTDTQYF.

The chain links TRBV27 to TRBJ2-5, with 12 positions matching TRBD2. Trimming at V came to 4 bases and at J to 1 base, leaving 10 bases not matched to a gene. The CDR3 length is 18 residues. Per the germline V gene, CDR1 is MNHEY and CDR2 is SMNVEV (reference sequence). The CDR3 DNA reads as TGTGCCAGCAGTTCTCCCGAACTGACTAGCGGGGGCCAAGAGACCCAGTACTTC. Encoded protein: CASSSPELTSGGQETQYF.

This clonotype was seen only a few times. The chain couples TRBV20-1 to TRBJ1-2; TRBD1 matches at 7 bases. Germline CDR1 and CDR2: DFQATT and SNEGSKA (reference sequence). V lost 0 bases, J lost 8 bases, and 6 bases stayed unmatched. The CDR3 covers 13 residues. The CDR3 protein is CSARDRTGRGYTF. The CDR3 DNA follows: TGCAGTGCTAGAGACAGGACAGGCCGGGGCTACACCTTC.

This clonotype has a handful of counts. The chain joins TRBV4-1 to TRBJ2-6; 10 bases are shared with TRBD2. The CDR3 loop spans 18 amino acids. The V segment lost 3 bases and the J segment 2 bases; nucleotides outside the gene matches: 7. Germline values: CDR1 MGHRA, CDR2 YSYEKL. This chain's CDR3 is CASSQWSSGRTGANVLTF. CDR3 sequence (DNA): TGCGCCAGCAGCCAGTGGAGTAGCGGGAGGACTGGGGCCAACGTCCTGACTTTC.

This clonotype came up many times. The chain's CDR3 is CAISTDTRNTIYF. The CDR3 nucleotides are TGTGCCATCAGTACCGACACGCGAAACACCATATATTTT. The chain employs TRBV10-3 and TRBJ1-3; D gene ambiguous. The CDR3 has 13 residues. Germline V gene data show CDR1 as ENHRY and CDR2 as SYGVKD. Deletions cut 5 bases from V and 5 bases from J, with 10 bases between.

This clonotype was recorded at least ten times. This chain uses TRBV5-4 with TRBJ2-2, with D perhaps matching TRBD1 or TRBD2 (5 bases each). Germline V gene lookup returns CDR1 SGHNT and CDR2 YYREEE (reference sequence). V gave up 4 bases and J gave up 1 base, with 11 bases separating them. This CDR3 comprises 15 residues. CDR3: CASSPGAGNTGELFF. In DNA, the CDR3 is TGTGCCAGCAGCCCCGGGGCAGGGAACACCGGGGAGCTGTTTTTT. Full variable domain (outside the CDR3, taken from reference TRBV5-4 and TRBJ2-2): ETGVTQSPTHLIKTRGQQVTLRCSSQSGHNTVSWYQQALGQGPQFIFQYYREEENGRGNFPPRFSGLQFPNYSSELNVNALELDDSALYLCASSPGAGNTGELFFGEGSRLTVL.

This chain connects TRBV20-1 to TRBJ2-7, with D perhaps TRBD1 (7 bases). This CDR3 is built from 19 residues. Germline V gene lookup returns CDR1 DFQATT and CDR2 SNEGSKA (reference sequence). Trimming removed 4 bases from V and 0 bases from J, with 28 bases in between. CDR3 region: CSATPGRRQGGKSSYEQYF. The CDR3 DNA reads as TGCAGTGCTACCCCTGGGAGGCGACAGGGAGGCAAAAGCTCCTACGAGCAGTACTTC.

This sequence joins TRBV7-2 and TRBJ2-7, with D perhaps TRBD2 (5 bases). The V gene's germline CDR1 is SGHTA and CDR2 FQGNSA. V lost 4 bases to trimming and J lost 0 bases, with 16 bases between them. The CDR3 is 16 amino acids. CDR3 DNA: TGTGCCAGCAGCTACGAGCCTCTGGGGAGCTCCTACGAGCAGTACTTC. It translates to CASSYEPLGSSYEQYF. The variable domain in full, with the rest retrieved from reference TRBV7-2 and TRBJ2-7, is GAGVSQSPSNKVTEKGKDVELRCDPISGHTALYWYRQSLGQGLEFLIYFQGNSAPDKSGLPSDRFSAERTGGSVSTLTIQRTQQEDSAVYLCASSYEPLGSSYEQYFGPGTRLTVT.

This clonotype was counted ten times or more. The chain couples TRBV7-8 to TRBJ2-6; D gene ambiguous. Germline CDR1 SGHVS, CDR2 FQNEAQ. V gave up 7 bases and J gave up 3 bases, with 4 bases separating them. CDR3 length: 12 residues. CDR3 sequence (DNA): TGTGCCAGCAATGGTGGGGCCAACGTCCTGACTTTC. This codes for CASNGGANVLTF.

This CDR3 reads CASSVGEWETQYF. CDR3 nucleotides: TGTGCCAGCAGCGTAGGGGAGTGGGAGACCCAGTACTTC. The rearrangement uses TRBV9 and TRBJ2-5; tentatively, D is TRBD2 (5 bases). This CDR3 spans 13 amino acids. Germline CDR1 SGDLS, CDR2 YYNGEE. Trimming shortened V by 0 bases and J by 5 bases, and 8 bases separated the two germline ends. Using reference TRBV9 and TRBJ2-5 for the parts outside the CDR3, the full variable domain is DSGVTQTPKHLITATGQRVTLRCSPRSGDLSVYWYQQSLDQGLQFLIQYYNGEERAKGNILERFSAQQFPDLHSELNLSSLELGDSALYFCASSVGEWETQYFGPGTRLLVL.